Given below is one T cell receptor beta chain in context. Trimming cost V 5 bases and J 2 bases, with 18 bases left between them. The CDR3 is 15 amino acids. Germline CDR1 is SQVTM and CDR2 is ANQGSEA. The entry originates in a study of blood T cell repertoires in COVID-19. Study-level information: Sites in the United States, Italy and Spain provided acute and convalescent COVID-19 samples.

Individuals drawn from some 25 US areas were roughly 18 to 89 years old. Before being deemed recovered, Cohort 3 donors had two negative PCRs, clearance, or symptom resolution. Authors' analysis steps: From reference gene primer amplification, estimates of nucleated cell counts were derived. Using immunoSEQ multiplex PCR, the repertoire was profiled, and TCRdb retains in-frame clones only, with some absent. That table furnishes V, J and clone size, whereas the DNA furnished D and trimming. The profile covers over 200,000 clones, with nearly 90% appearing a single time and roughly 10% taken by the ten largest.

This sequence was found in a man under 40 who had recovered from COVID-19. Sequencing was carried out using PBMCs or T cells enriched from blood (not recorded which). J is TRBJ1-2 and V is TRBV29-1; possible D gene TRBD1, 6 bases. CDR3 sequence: CSVQTQDSTNYGYTF. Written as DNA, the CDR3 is TGCAGCGTTCAGACACAGGACAGTACAAACTATGGCTACACCTTC.